The rows below give T cell receptor beta chains drawn from one sample of a study of T cells in localized non-small cell lung cancer. TCRdb's copy holds only in-frame clones and misses some; the assay was immunoSEQ multiplex PCR. The sample records about 92,000 clones, approximately 91% being singletons. The sequencing here drew on PBMCs, taken before any cancer treatment. Receptor source: a woman aged 40 to 75 with stage II squamous cell lung carcinoma. Each CDR3 is given with its conserved first and last residue. The D gene is left open where the match is weak. Clone size is shown for a subset of rows, as once, few, many or a class of expanded clone.

DNA,CDR3,size,D,J,V
TGTGCCAGCAGTGAATGGGGGCCAGAGTCTAGCACAGATACGCAGTATTTT,CASSEWGPESSTDTQYF,-,-,TRBJ2-3,TRBV6-1
TGTGCCAGCAGCCCGGGGCCCTACCAGAACACTGAAGCTTTCTTT,CASSPGPYQNTEAFF,-,-,TRBJ1-1,TRBV6-5
TGTGCCAGCAGACGGACAGGGGATAGTCCCCACAATGAGCAGTTCTTC,CASRRTGDSPHNEQFF,once,TRBD1,TRBJ2-1,TRBV6-6
TGTGCCAGCAGCTTGTTGGGAGAGGAAGCTTTCTTT,CASSLLGEEAFF,once,-,TRBJ1-1,TRBV5-6
TGTGCCAGCAGTGACAGTTTATACTTC,CASSDSLYF,-,-,TRBJ2-5,TRBV6-1
TGCGCCAGCAGTGTCACCGGGACCGATACCCGGGGTGAGCAGTTCTTC,CASSVTGTDTRGEQFF,-,-,TRBJ2-1,TRBV5-1
TGTGCCCGCCCGGCCCAGAATCAGCCCCAGCATTTT,CARPAQNQPQHF,few,-,TRBJ1-5,TRBV6-1
TGTGCCAGCAGTTTTGACCCGGGACAGGTACAGGGCTACACCTTC,CASSFDPGQVQGYTF,-,TRBD1,TRBJ1-2,TRBV27
TGCGCCAGCAGCACCCGGACAGGAGGCGGTGAAAAACTGTTTTTT,CASSTRTGGGEKLFF,-,TRBD1,TRBJ1-4,TRBV5-1
TGCGCCAGCAGCGTGAGTGACAGTAGCAATCAGCCCCAGCATTTT,CASSVSDSSNQPQHF,-,-,TRBJ1-5,TRBV5-1
TGTGCCAGCAAACCAGATAACACTGAAGCTTTCTTT,CASKPDNTEAFF,-,-,TRBJ1-1,TRBV2
TGTGCCATCAGTGAGTCGATTCTTCGCTCGTTGCGCACAGATACGCAGTATTTT,CAISESILRSLRTDTQYF,-,-,TRBJ2-3,TRBV10-3
TGCGCCAGCAGCTTGTATCAAGAGACCCAGTACTTC,CASSLYQETQYF,-,-,TRBJ2-5,TRBV5-1
TGTGCCAGCACGAGGAAGCGGGGGGGCTATGAGCAGTTCTTC,CASTRKRGGYEQFF,-,TRBD2,TRBJ2-1,TRBV6-1
TGTGCCACCAACGAGTTGGGTCGGGATCAGCCCCAGCATTTT,CATNELGRDQPQHF,-,-,TRBJ1-5,TRBV6-1
TGCGCCAGCAGTGGCAGGCTGAACACTGAAGCTTTCTTT,CASSGRLNTEAFF,-,-,TRBJ1-1,TRBV5-1
TGTGCCAGCAGCCCGGGGCTAGCGTCACACGAGCAGTACTTC,CASSPGLASHEQYF,-,-,TRBJ2-7,TRBV11-2
TGTGCCTCCAACCGGGACAGGGGAACAGCTAACTATGGCTACACCTTC,CASNRDRGTANYGYTF,-,TRBD1,TRBJ1-2,TRBV19
TGTGCCAGCAGCTCCTCAACAGGATTCACAGATACGCAGTATTTT,CASSSSTGFTDTQYF,-,-,TRBJ2-3,TRBV11-3
TGTGCCAGCAGTGAAGCAGGGGGAGGTGGCTACACCTTC,CASSEAGGGGYTF,-,TRBD1,TRBJ1-2,TRBV25-1
TGTGCCAGCAGCTCCCTAACAGGACAGGGCAATGAGCAGTTCTTC,CASSSLTGQGNEQFF,-,TRBD1,TRBJ2-1,TRBV7-8
TGCGCCAGCAGCTTCAATGGGAATGAGCAGTTCTTC,CASSFNGNEQFF,few,-,TRBJ2-1,TRBV5-1
TGTGCCAGCAGTGAGCAGAGGGGGCGATCCTACGAGCAGTACTTC,CASSEQRGRSYEQYF,-,TRBD1,TRBJ2-7,TRBV2
TGTGCCAGCTCACCACCGTTCAGGACCCCTAGCAGGAGCATTCAGTACTTC,CASSPPFRTPSRSIQYF,once,-,TRBJ2-4,TRBV18
TGTGCCAGCAGCTTAGGAGGGCCTAATCAGCCCCAGCATTTT,CASSLGGPNQPQHF,-,-,TRBJ1-5,TRBV13
TGCAGCCTTAGCGGCGGCACAGATACGCAGTATTTT,CSLSGGTDTQYF,-,-,TRBJ2-3,TRBV29-1
TGTGCCAGCAGTGTGCTTTCAGGGGGCATCGGGGAGCTGTTTTTT,CASSVLSGGIGELFF,-,TRBD1,TRBJ2-2,TRBV2
TGCGCCAGCAGTGGACGGCACATCTCTGGAAACACCATATATTTT,CASSGRHISGNTIYF,-,-,TRBJ1-3,TRBV10-2
TGTGCCAGTAGCCCGGCCGGGTTAGCTGGAGAGACCCAGTACTTC,CASSPAGLAGETQYF,-,-,TRBJ2-5,TRBV19
TGTGCCAGCAGTTCCTTCGGGAGACCTCAGCTGTTTTTT,CASSSFGRPQLFF,-,-,TRBJ2-2,TRBV28
TGTGCCAGCAGCCCCCGGGACAGGGATATGGATGGCTACACCTTC,CASSPRDRDMDGYTF,-,TRBD1,TRBJ1-2,TRBV6-5
TGTGCCAGCAGCACCCCGGCAGGGGACCATGGCTACACCTTC,CASSTPAGDHGYTF,once,-,TRBJ1-2,TRBV5-4
TGCGCCAGCAGCTTGAGTTTAGGGACAGATACGCAGTATTTT,CASSLSLGTDTQYF,-,-,TRBJ2-3,TRBV5-1
TGTGCCAGCAGCTTGGGACAGGGGGCCGGTCAGCCCCAGCATTTT,CASSLGQGAGQPQHF,-,TRBD1,TRBJ1-5,TRBV2
TGTGCCAGCAGCCCAGGGGTAGCGATTAGCACAGATACGCAGTATTTT,CASSPGVAISTDTQYF,-,-,TRBJ2-3,TRBV7-2
TGTGCCAGCAGTGCCGCGACAGGGCTTTCTGGGGCCAACGTCCTGACTTTC,CASSAATGLSGANVLTF,-,TRBD1,TRBJ2-6,TRBV6-4
TGTGCCAGCAGTAAGACTAGCGGGCGGTACAATGAGCAGTTCTTC,CASSKTSGRYNEQFF,-,TRBD2,TRBJ2-1,TRBV7-2
TGTGCCAGCAGCCCCTTCACCCGGGGACTACCGAACACTGAAGCTTTCTTT,CASSPFTRGLPNTEAFF,-,-,TRBJ1-1,TRBV11-2
TGTGCTAGTGGTTCTTCTCTAGCGGGCACCTCCTACGAGCAGTACTTC,CASGSSLAGTSYEQYF,-,TRBD2,TRBJ2-7,TRBV12-5
TGTGCCTCAACCGGGGGGGTACTCGGAGGGAATTCACCCCTCCACTTT,CASTGGVLGGNSPLHF,once,-,TRBJ1-6,TRBV19
TGCGCCAGCAGCCGTTCGGGACTGGACTACAATGAGCAGTTCTTC,CASSRSGLDYNEQFF,-,-,TRBJ2-1,TRBV5-1
TGCGCCAGCAGCGGTACCGGGATTAACAATGAGCAGTTCTTC,CASSGTGINNEQFF,-,-,TRBJ2-1,TRBV5-1
TGTGCCAGCAGTCCAGGGGTCCTCTATGGCTACACCTTC,CASSPGVLYGYTF,few,-,TRBJ1-2,TRBV6-5
TGCGCCAGCAGCTCATTGACATCACGAAACACAGATACGCAGTATTTT,CASSSLTSRNTDTQYF,-,-,TRBJ2-3,TRBV5-1
TGTGCCAGCTCACCATCAGGGGTCGAGCAGTACTTC,CASSPSGVEQYF,once,-,TRBJ2-7,TRBV18
TGCGCCAGCAGTGAGCCCCCAGGGGGAGCTGAAGCTTTCTTT,CASSEPPGGAEAFF,-,TRBD1,TRBJ1-1,TRBV10-2
TGTGCCAGCAGCTCGGGGGGCTCGGCTCTTTTGCCCCAGCATTTT,CASSSGGSALLPQHF,once,-,TRBJ1-5,TRBV5-6
TGTGCCAGTAGTCAGGGGAGGGAGACCCAGTACTTC,CASSQGRETQYF,-,-,TRBJ2-5,TRBV19